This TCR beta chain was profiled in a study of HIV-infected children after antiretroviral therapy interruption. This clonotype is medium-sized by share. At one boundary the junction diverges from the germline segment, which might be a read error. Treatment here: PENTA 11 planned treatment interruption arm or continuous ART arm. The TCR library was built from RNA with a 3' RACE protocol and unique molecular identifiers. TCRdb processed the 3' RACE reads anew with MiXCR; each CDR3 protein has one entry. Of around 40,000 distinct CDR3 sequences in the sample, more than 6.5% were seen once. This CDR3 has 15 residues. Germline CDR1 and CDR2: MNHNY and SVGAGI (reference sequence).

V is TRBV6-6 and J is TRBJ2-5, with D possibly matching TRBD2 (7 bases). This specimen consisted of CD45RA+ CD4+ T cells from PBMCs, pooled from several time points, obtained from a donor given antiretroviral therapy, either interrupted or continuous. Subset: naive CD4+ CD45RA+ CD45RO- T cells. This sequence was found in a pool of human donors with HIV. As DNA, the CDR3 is TGTGCCAGCGGTGATGCTAGGGGGGGCGAGGACACCCAGTACTTT. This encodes CASGDARGGEDTQYF.